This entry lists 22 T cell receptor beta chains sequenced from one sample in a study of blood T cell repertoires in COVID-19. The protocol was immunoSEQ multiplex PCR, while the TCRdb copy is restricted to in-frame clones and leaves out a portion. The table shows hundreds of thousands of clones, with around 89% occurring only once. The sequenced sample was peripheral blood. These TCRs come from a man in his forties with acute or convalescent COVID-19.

Here the CDR3 DNA reads TGTGCCACCAGTGAGAAGGACAGGGGGCTTCCCAATGAGCAGTTCTTC. Translating it yields CATSEKDRGLPNEQFF. This chain connects TRBV24-1 to TRBJ2-1; 11 bases fit TRBD1. The ends lost 4 bases at V and 6 bases at J; junction bases unmatched: 7. The germline CDR1 and CDR2 sequences are KGHDR and SFDVKD. CDR3 length: 16 residues.

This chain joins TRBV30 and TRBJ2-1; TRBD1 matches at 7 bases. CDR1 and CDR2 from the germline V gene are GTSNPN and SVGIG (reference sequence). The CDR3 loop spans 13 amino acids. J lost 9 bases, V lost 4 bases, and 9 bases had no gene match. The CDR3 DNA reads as TGTGCCTGGAACACAGGGGTGGGTGGTGAGCAGTTCTTC. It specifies CAWNTGVGGEQFF.

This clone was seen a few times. CDR3 nucleotide sequence: TGTGCCAGCAGTGAGAAGCGGGAGGCCTCGTCCCTGTTCTTC. Translated: CASSEKREASSLFF. The chain is built from TRBV6-4 and TRBJ2-1; the match to TRBD2 covers 9 bases. The length of the CDR3 is 14 residues. Germline loops: CDR1 MRHNA, CDR2 SNTAGT. J lost 15 bases, V lost 3 bases, and 12 bases had no gene match.

In DNA, the CDR3 is TGTGCCAGCAGCGTAGCTTGGGCTAGCGGGGGGGACTCCTACAATGAGCAGTTCTTC. Protein product: CASSVAWASGGDSYNEQFF. The rearrangement links TRBV9 to TRBJ2-1; 12 bases are shared with TRBD2. The CDR3 is made up of 19 amino acids. CDR1 is SGDLS and CDR2 is YYNGEE in the germline V gene. Trimming removed 0 bases from V and 0 bases from J; junction bases left unmatched: 7.

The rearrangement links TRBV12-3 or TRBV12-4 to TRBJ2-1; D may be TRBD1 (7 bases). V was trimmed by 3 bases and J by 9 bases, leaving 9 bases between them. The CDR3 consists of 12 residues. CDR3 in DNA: TGTGCCAGCAGTTTCCAGGGGGGTGAGCAGTTCTTC. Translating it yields CASSFQGGEQFF.

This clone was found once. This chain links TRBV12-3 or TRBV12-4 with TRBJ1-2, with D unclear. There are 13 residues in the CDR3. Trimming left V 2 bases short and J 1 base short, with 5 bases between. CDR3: CASSLYRNYGYTF. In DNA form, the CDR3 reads TGTGCCAGCAGTTTATATCGTAACTATGGCTACACCTTC.

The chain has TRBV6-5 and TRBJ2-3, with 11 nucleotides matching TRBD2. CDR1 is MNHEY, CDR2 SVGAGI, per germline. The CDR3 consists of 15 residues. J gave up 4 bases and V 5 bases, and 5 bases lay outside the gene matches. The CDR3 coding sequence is TGTGCCAGCAGTAAACTAGCGGGAGCGGCAGATACGCAGTATTTT. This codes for CASSKLAGAADTQYF.

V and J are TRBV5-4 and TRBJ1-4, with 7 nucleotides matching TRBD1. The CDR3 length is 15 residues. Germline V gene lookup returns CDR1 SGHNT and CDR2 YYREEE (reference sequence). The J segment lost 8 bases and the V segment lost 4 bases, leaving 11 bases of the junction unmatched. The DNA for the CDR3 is TGTGCCAGCAGCGGGAAAACAGGGGAATCAGAAAAACTGTTTTTT. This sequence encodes CASSGKTGESEKLFF.

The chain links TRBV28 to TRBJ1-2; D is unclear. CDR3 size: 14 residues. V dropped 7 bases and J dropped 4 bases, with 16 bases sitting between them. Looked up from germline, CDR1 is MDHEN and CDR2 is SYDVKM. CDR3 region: CASTNRGLAYGYTF. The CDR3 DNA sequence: TGTGCCAGCACCAACCGGGGTCTCGCCTATGGCTACACCTTC.

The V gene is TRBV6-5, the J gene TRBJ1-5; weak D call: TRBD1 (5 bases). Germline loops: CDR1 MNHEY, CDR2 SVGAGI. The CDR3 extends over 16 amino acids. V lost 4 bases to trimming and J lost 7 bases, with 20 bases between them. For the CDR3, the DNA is TGTGCCAGCAGTTCACGACGGGAGACAGTAGGACAGCCCCAGCATTTT. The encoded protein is CASSSRRETVGQPQHF.

CDR3 loop: CAWSVGNAGVADTQYF. DNA of the CDR3: TGTGCCTGGAGTGTAGGGAATGCGGGAGTTGCAGATACGCAGTATTTT. The chain uses TRBV30 and TRBJ2-3, with 7 positions matching TRBD2. Unmatched junction bases numbered 10, after V lost 0 bases and J lost 4 bases. The CDR3 loop spans 16 amino acids. Germline V CDR1 and CDR2: GTSNPN, SVGIG (reference sequence). The full variable domain, its missing parts supplied by reference TRBV30 and TRBJ2-3, is SQTIHQWPATLVQPVGSPLSLECTVEGTSNPNLYWYRQAAGRGLQLLFYSVGIGQISSEVPQNLSASRPQDRQFILSSKKLLLSDSGFYLCAWSVGNAGVADTQYFGPGTRLTVL.

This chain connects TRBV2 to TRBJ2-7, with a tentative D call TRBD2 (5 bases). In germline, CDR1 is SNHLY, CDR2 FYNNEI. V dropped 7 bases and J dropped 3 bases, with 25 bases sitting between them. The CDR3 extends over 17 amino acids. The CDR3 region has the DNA TGTGCCAGCACCACCTCGAGAAGCGGTAGGGCAGTCTACGAGCAGTACTTC. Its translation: CASTTSRSGRAVYEQYF. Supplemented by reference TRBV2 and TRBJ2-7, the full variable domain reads EPEVTQTPSHQVTQMGQEVILRCVPISNHLYFYWYRQILGQKVEFLVSFYNNEISEKSEIFDDQFSVERPDGSNFTLKIRSTKLEDSAMYFCASTTSRSGRAVYEQYFGPGTRLTVT.

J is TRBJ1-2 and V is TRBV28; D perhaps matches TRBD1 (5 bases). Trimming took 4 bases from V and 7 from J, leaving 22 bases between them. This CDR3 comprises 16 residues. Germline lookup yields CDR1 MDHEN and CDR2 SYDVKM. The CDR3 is CASSSPRRGRIGGYTF. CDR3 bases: TGTGCCAGCAGTTCCCCCCGCCGGGGGAGGATTGGTGGCTACACCTTC.

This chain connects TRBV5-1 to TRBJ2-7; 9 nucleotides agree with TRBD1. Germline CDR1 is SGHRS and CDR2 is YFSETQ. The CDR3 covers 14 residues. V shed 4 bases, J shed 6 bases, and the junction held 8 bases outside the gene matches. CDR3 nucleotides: TGCGCCAGCAGCCCTACAGGGGGCCCCTCCGAGCAGTACTTC. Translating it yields CASSPTGGPSEQYF.

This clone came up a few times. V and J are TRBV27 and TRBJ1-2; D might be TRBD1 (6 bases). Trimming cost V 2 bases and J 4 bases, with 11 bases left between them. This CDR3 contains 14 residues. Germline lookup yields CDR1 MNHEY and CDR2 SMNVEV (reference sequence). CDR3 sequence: CASSLNRGTYGYTF. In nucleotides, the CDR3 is TGTGCCAGCAGTTTAAATAGGGGGACCTATGGCTACACCTTC.

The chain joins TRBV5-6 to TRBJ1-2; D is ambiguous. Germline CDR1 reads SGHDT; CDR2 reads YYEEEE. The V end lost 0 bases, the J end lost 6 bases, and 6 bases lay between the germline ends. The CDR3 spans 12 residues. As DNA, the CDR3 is TGTGCCAGCAGCTTGGGTCCGGATGGCTACACCTTC. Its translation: CASSLGPDGYTF. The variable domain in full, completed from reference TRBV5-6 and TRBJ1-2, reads DAGVTQSPTHLIKTRGQQVTLRCSPKSGHDTVSWYQQALGQGPQFIFQYYEEEERQRGNFPDRFSGHQFPNYSSELNVNALLLGDSALYLCASSLGPDGYTFGSGTRLTVV.

This CDR3 is CASSFLLETGNGYTF. CDR3 in DNA: TGTGCCAGCAGCTTTCTTTTGGAGACGGGGAATGGCTACACCTTC. The chain couples TRBV7-2 to TRBJ1-2; D gene ambiguous. V was shortened by 3 bases and J by 6 bases, with 17 bases between the two germline ends. CDR1 and CDR2 (germline): SGHTA, FQGNSA. There are 15 residues in the CDR3.

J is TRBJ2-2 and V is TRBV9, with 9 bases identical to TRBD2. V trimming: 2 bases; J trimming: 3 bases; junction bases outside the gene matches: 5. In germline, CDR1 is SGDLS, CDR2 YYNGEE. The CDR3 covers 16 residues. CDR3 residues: CASSVIAGVDTGELFF. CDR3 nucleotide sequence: TGTGCCAGCAGCGTTATAGCGGGAGTGGACACCGGGGAGCTGTTTTTT.

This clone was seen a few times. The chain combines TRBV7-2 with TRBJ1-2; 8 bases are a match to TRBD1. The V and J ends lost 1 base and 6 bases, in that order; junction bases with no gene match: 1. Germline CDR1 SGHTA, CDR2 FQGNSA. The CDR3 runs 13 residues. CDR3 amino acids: CASSLDRGNGYTF. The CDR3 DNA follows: TGTGCCAGCAGCTTAGACAGGGGGAATGGCTACACCTTC. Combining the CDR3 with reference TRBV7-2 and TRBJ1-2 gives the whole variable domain GAGVSQSPSNKVTEKGKDVELRCDPISGHTALYWYRQSLGQGLEFLIYFQGNSAPDKSGLPSDRFSAERTGGSVSTLTIQRTQQEDSAVYLCASSLDRGNGYTFGSGTRLTVV.

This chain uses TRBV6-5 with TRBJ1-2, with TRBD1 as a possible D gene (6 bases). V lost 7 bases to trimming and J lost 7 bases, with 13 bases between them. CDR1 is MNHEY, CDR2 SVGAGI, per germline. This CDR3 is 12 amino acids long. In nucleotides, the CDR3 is TGTGCCAGCACTTCACAGGGATCTGGCTACACCTTC. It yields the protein CASTSQGSGYTF.

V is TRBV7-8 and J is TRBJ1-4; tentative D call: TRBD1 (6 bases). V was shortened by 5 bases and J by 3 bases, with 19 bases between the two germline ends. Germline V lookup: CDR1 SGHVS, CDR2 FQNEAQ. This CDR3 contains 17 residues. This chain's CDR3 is CASSPVGGRSANEKLFF. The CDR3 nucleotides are TGTGCCAGCAGCCCGGTGGGGGGGCGCTCTGCTAATGAAAAACTGTTTTTT.

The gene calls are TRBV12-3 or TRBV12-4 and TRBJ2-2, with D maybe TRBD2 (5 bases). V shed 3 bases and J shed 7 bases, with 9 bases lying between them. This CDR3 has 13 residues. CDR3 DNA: TGTGCCAGCAGTTTGTCGGAGGACGGGGAGCTGTTTTTT. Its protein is CASSLSEDGELFF.